This TCR beta chain was obtained from a study of patients and donors after allogeneic stem cell transplantation. Germline loops: CDR1 ENHRY, CDR2 SYGVKD. V was clipped by 5 bases and J by 4 bases; unmatched bases: 6. The length of the CDR3 is 16 residues. One entry per CDR3 protein, called by TCRdb with MiXCR from the RT-PCR reads. Of about 110,000 distinct CDR3 sequences in the sample, approximately 40% were seen once. The sample comprised blood, either unsorted or a sorted T cell fraction (not recorded which). The sequence came from a human donor who was either an allogeneic HSCT recipient or a stem cell or donor lymphocyte infusion donor (not recorded which). It is not recorded whose cells these are; they may come from a transplant donor. V is TRBV10-3 and J is TRBJ2-5; 14 bases are shared with TRBD2. The CDR3 sequence: CAISQGTSGSGETQYF. The DNA of the CDR3 is TGTGCCATCAGTCAGGGGACTAGCGGGAGTGGAGAGACCCAGTACTTC.